Listed below are T cell receptor beta chains from one sample, sequenced in a study of T cells in narcolepsy. Profiling relied on immunoSEQ multiplex PCR, and the TCRdb table lists in-frame clones only, not all of them. The sample records just over 20,000 clones, roughly 94% being singletons. The specimen was CD45RA- memory CD4+ T cells from PBMCs. These receptors all come from a human donor with narcolepsy. Both conserved end residues are part of each CDR3. A D gene is named only where the DNA matches it firmly. Some rows have no size entry. The others give once, few or many, or a class for an expanded clone.

clone_size	j_call	d_call	v_call	cdr3_aa	cdr3_nt
-	TRBJ2-7	TRBD2	TRBV27	CASSPTAGGPYEQYF	TGTGCCAGCAGTCCTACAGCGGGAGGGCCTTATGAGCAGTACTTC
-	TRBJ2-7	-	TRBV9	CASSTPGVKQYF	TGTGCCAGCAGCACCCCAGGGGTCAAGCAGTACTTC
-	TRBJ1-1	-	TRBV9	CASSGGVPLTGKKRNTEAFF	TGTGCCAGCAGCGGGGGGGTCCCTCTGACAGGCAAAAAAAGGAACACTGAAGCTTTCTTT
-	TRBJ2-1	TRBD2	TRBV7-2	CASSLAGTSGVYNEQFF	TGTGCCAGCAGCTTGGCCGGGACTAGCGGGGTTTACAATGAGCAGTTCTTC
once	TRBJ1-2	-	TRBV5-6	CASSLQGRGYGYTF	TGTGCCAGCAGCTTACAGGGAAGGGGCTATGGCTACACCTTC
-	TRBJ1-5	TRBD1	TRBV19	CASSISATGVNQPQHF	TGTGCCAGTAGTATATCAGCGACAGGGGTTAATCAGCCCCAGCATTTT
-	TRBJ2-1	-	TRBV5-1	CASSLRMGYNEQFF	TGCGCCAGCAGCTTGAGGATGGGTTACAATGAGCAGTTCTTC
-	TRBJ2-7	-	TRBV10-2	CASGLAHEQYF	TGCGCCAGCGGGCTCGCCCACGAGCAGTACTTC
few	TRBJ1-5	-	TRBV18	CASSPVGDQPQHF	TGTGCCAGCTCCCCCGTCGGGGATCAGCCCCAGCATTTT
-	TRBJ1-5	TRBD1	TRBV30	CAWSLTPRTGNQPQHF	TGTGCCTGGAGTCTAACGCCTCGGACAGGGAATCAGCCCCAGCATTTT
-	TRBJ2-7	-	TRBV2	CASRSETYEQYF	TGTGCCAGCAGATCTGAGACCTACGAGCAGTACTTC
-	TRBJ1-2	-	TRBV5-1	CASSKTLDGYTF	TGCGCCAGCAGCAAAACACTGGATGGCTACACCTTC
once	TRBJ1-5	TRBD1	TRBV2	CASRDRVGGNQPQHF	TGTGCCAGCAGGGACAGGGTCGGGGGCAATCAGCCCCAGCATTTT
few	TRBJ1-1	-	TRBV7-9	CASSSSPLVAFF	TGTGCCAGCAGCTCATCCCCGTTAGTGGCTTTCTTT
-	TRBJ2-5	-	TRBV5-4	CASSLAGILETQYF	TGTGCCAGCAGCTTGGCGGGGATTCTGGAGACCCAGTACTTC
-	TRBJ1-1	-	TRBV29-1	CSVSRDLNTEAFF	TGCAGCGTCAGCAGGGACTTAAACACTGAAGCTTTCTTT
-	TRBJ2-3	TRBD2	TRBV6-4	CASSPRRSGRAGDTQYF	TGTGCCAGCAGTCCCCGCCGGAGCGGGAGGGCCGGGGATACGCAGTATTTT
-	TRBJ2-6	-	TRBV11-2	CASSLGNSGANVLTF	TGTGCCAGCAGCTTGGGCAACTCTGGGGCCAACGTCCTGACTTTC
-	TRBJ2-7	TRBD2	TRBV7-2	CASSLGTSGFYEQYF	TGTGCCAGCAGCTTAGGGACTAGCGGGTTCTACGAGCAGTACTTC
-	TRBJ2-5	-	TRBV11-1	CASSLSFQREETQYF	TGTGCCAGCAGCTTGAGTTTTCAGCGTGAAGAGACCCAGTACTTC
-	TRBJ2-3	TRBD2	TRBV5-4	CASSSTSGRARDTDTQYF	TGTGCCAGCAGCTCGACTAGCGGGAGGGCCCGGGACACAGATACGCAGTATTTT
-	TRBJ2-1	TRBD2	TRBV2	CASSTSVEQFF	TGTGCCAGCAGTACTAGCGTAGAGCAGTTCTTC
-	TRBJ1-5	-	TRBV2	CASTGFNQPQHF	TGTGCCAGCACCGGATTCAATCAGCCCCAGCATTTT
-	TRBJ1-1	-	TRBV29-1	CSVEETPNTEAFF	TGCAGCGTTGAAGAAACCCCGAACACTGAAGCTTTCTTT
-	TRBJ2-7	-	TRBV6-1	CASSERGGYEQYF	TGTGCCAGCAGTGAAAGGGGGGGATACGAGCAGTACTTC
-	TRBJ2-1	TRBD2	TRBV7-2	CASSFRTSDHNEQFF	TGTGCCAGCAGCTTCCGGACTAGCGATCACAATGAGCAGTTCTTC
-	TRBJ2-3	TRBD2	TRBV7-6	CASSLALGTSGDTQYF	TGTGCCAGCAGCTTAGCACTCGGGACTAGTGGAGATACGCAGTATTTT
-	TRBJ2-1	-	TRBV30	CAWSAKRFEQFF	TGTGCCTGGAGCGCCAAGCGATTTGAGCAGTTCTTC
-	TRBJ2-2	-	TRBV18	CASSPQETGELFF	TGTGCCAGCTCACCACAAGAAACCGGGGAGCTGTTTTTT
-	TRBJ2-7	TRBD1	TRBV10-2	CASSVADRVFDEQYF	TGCGCCAGCAGTGTAGCGGACAGGGTGTTCGACGAGCAGTACTTC
-	TRBJ2-1	TRBD2	TRBV5-1	CASSLPNTSGPLWNEQFF	TGCGCCAGCAGCTTGCCCAATACTAGCGGCCCCCTCTGGAATGAGCAGTTCTTC
once	TRBJ1-6	TRBD1	TRBV6-5	CASHRGRSDSPLHF	TGTGCCAGCCACAGGGGGCGTTCGGATTCACCCCTCCACTTT
-	TRBJ2-2	-	TRBV5-8	CASSRGLSPTGELFF	TGTGCCAGCAGCCGGGGGCTCAGTCCTACCGGGGAGCTGTTTTTT
-	TRBJ2-1	TRBD2	TRBV7-2	CASSSLAGSYNEQFF	TGTGCCAGCAGCTCTCTAGCGGGCTCCTACAATGAGCAGTTCTTC
-	TRBJ2-1	-	TRBV5-1	CASSQDLSSYNEQFF	TGCGCCAGCAGTCAGGACCTGAGCTCCTACAATGAGCAGTTCTTC
-	TRBJ2-1	-	TRBV28	CASSWSGNEQFF	TGTGCCAGCAGTTGGAGCGGGAATGAGCAGTTCTTC
-	TRBJ1-1	TRBD1	TRBV6-5	CASSFRTGAYTEAFF	TGTGCCAGCAGTTTTCGGACAGGGGCCTACACTGAAGCTTTCTTT
-	TRBJ1-1	-	TRBV28	CASSPPSYGTEAFF	TGTGCCAGCAGTCCCCCCTCATATGGCACTGAAGCTTTCTTT
once	TRBJ1-1	TRBD1	TRBV19	CASSIDRVGTEAFF	TGTGCCAGTAGTATTGACAGGGTTGGCACTGAAGCTTTCTTT
-	TRBJ2-7	TRBD2	TRBV6-1	CASSGGTRMREQYF	TGTGCCAGCAGCGGCGGGACTAGGATGCGGGAGCAGTACTTC
-	TRBJ1-2	TRBD1	TRBV5-4	CASSWGQGQNYGYTF	TGTGCCAGCAGCTGGGGACAGGGGCAGAACTATGGCTACACCTTC
-	TRBJ1-2	TRBD1	TRBV5-1	CASSLDTGTDYGYTF	TGCGCCAGCAGCTTGGATACCGGGACAGACTATGGCTACACCTTC
-	TRBJ2-4	TRBD1	TRBV7-9	CANSGQGRHIQYF	TGTGCCAACAGCGGACAGGGGCGGCACATTCAGTACTTC
-	TRBJ2-7	-	TRBV30	CAWRPGPRPLHEQYF	TGTGCCTGGAGACCGGGCCCCCGTCCCCTTCACGAGCAGTACTTC
-	TRBJ1-5	TRBD1	TRBV27	CASRKTGGGPNQPQHF	TGTGCCAGCAGAAAGACAGGGGGAGGCCCTAATCAGCCCCAGCATTTT
-	TRBJ1-5	-	TRBV12-5	CASGLGIDRPQHF	TGTGCTAGTGGTTTGGGCATCGATCGGCCCCAGCATTTT
once	TRBJ2-7	TRBD1	TRBV5-1	CASSWGTGGEQYF	TGCGCCAGCAGCTGGGGGACAGGGGGCGAGCAGTACTTC
-	TRBJ2-7	TRBD2	TRBV5-1	CASSLGSGLAGTYEQYF	TGCGCCAGCAGCTTGGGAAGTGGGTTAGCGGGGACCTACGAGCAGTACTTC
-	TRBJ1-2	-	TRBV6-6	CASSNTNYGYTF	TGTGCCAGCAGTAACACGAACTATGGCTACACCTTC
-	TRBJ1-1	-	TRBV6-5	CASSYSRQTQNTEAFF	TGTGCCAGCAGTTACTCTCGGCAGACTCAGAACACTGAAGCTTTCTTT
once	TRBJ2-2	-	TRBV4-2	CASSQDRYNTGELFF	TGTGCCAGCAGCCAAGATCGGTATAACACCGGGGAGCTGTTTTTT
-	TRBJ2-1	TRBD2	TRBV4-1	CASSRAGTSGDGEQFF	TGCGCCAGCTCCAGAGCCGGGACTAGCGGGGACGGTGAGCAGTTCTTC
-	TRBJ1-4	TRBD1	TRBV19	CASSFQGADEKLFF	TGTGCCAGTAGTTTTCAGGGGGCGGATGAAAAACTGTTTTTT
-	TRBJ1-2	-	TRBV7-9	CASSLDTNGYTF	TGTGCCAGCAGCTTAGACACAAACGGCTACACCTTC
-	TRBJ2-7	TRBD1	TRBV25-1	CASNPRTGTYEQYF	TGTGCCAGCAACCCCCGGACAGGAACCTACGAGCAGTACTTC
-	TRBJ1-4	-	TRBV5-1	CASSGQTGVHEKLFF	TGCGCCAGCAGCGGGCAGACAGGCGTACATGAAAAACTGTTTTTT
-	TRBJ1-2	-	TRBV30	CAWHKGRYGYTF	TGTGCCTGGCACAAGGGACGGTATGGCTACACCTTC
-	TRBJ2-7	TRBD1	TRBV5-1	CASKPKGQAGSRTYEQYF	TGCGCCAGCAAGCCGAAAGGACAGGCGGGTTCACGGACCTACGAGCAGTACTTC
-	TRBJ1-5	-	TRBV7-2	CASSLRGLDRQPQHF	TGTGCCAGCAGCTTAAGGGGACTGGACCGTCAGCCCCAGCATTTT